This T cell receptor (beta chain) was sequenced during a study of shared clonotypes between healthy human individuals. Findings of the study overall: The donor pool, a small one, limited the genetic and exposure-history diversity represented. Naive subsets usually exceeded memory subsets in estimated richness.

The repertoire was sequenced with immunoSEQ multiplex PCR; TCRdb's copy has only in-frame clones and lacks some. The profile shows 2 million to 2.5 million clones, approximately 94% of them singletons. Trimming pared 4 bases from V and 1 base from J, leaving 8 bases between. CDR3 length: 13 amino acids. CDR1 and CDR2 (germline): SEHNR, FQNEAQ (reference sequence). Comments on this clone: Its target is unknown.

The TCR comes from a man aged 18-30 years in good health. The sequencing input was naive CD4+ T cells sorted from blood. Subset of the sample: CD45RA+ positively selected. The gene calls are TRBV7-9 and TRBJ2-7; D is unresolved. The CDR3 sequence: CASSSGKSYEQYF. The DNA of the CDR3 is TGTGCCAGCAGCTCAGGCAAATCCTACGAGCAGTACTTC.